This TCR beta chain is from a study of blood T cell repertoires in COVID-19. Study-wide context: T cells, B-cell-depleted T cells, or PBMCs provided the cDNA or gDNA that served as material.

CDR1 is MRHNA and CDR2 is SNTAGT in the germline V gene. The CDR3 consists of 14 residues. V gave up 3 bases and J gave up 6 bases; unmatched junction bases: 4. Seattle patient enrollment occurred during active infection, with longitudinal follow-up thereafter. TCRdb keeps only in-frame clones here, not all; method: immunoSEQ multiplex PCR. Among 170,000 or so clones listed, about 87% were seen once. The sequence came from a man in his 60s with COVID-19, enrolled during active disease. The chain carries TRBV6-4 and TRBJ1-5, with 8 bases identical to TRBD1. Sequencing used peripheral blood. This chain's CDR3 is CASSEQGVGQPQHF. The DNA for the CDR3 is TGTGCCAGCAGTGAACAGGGGGTTGGTCAGCCCCAGCATTTT.